A single sample is the source of the 13 T cell receptor beta chains below, sequenced in a study of T cells expressing NK-cell markers. One entry per CDR3 protein, without DNA, is what TCRdb gives after re-calling the 5' RACE reads. There are about 180,000 distinct CDR3 sequences in the sample, with 20% held by the top ten. The material sequenced was blood T cells: a sorted CD56 or NKG2C T cell subset, CD4+ or CD8+ T cells, or bulk PBMC T cells (not recorded which). These receptors all come from a man aged 18-75 years in good health.

The J gene is TRBJ1-2, the V gene TRBV10-3; TCRdb names TRBD1, which stays unverified in the absence of DNA. The V gene's germline CDR1 is ENHRY and CDR2 SYGVKD. This CDR3 has 13 amino acids. The CDR3 protein is CANKQGGDYGYTF.

This sequence joins TRBV11-2 and TRBJ2-4; with no DNA, the TCRdb D assignment of TRBD1 cannot be verified. The CDR3 runs to 16 residues. Germline V lookup: CDR1 SGHAT, CDR2 FQNNGV. CDR3 protein: CASSLYITGVGNIQYF.

The chain uses TRBV15 and TRBJ1-4; TCRdb indicates TRBD1, and absent DNA this call remains unverified. Germline CDR1 reads LNHNV; CDR2 reads YYDKDF (reference sequence). The CDR3 totals 15 residues. CDR3 sequence: CATSRSRTGGEKLFF.

V and J are TRBV2 and TRBJ2-7; checking the TCRdb D call of TRBD1 is not possible without DNA. CDR3 length: 14 residues. CDR1 is SNHLY, CDR2 FYNNEI, per germline. CDR3 amino acids: CASSEGNRYYEQYF.

This chain links TRBV6-5 with TRBJ1-5; as DNA is missing, the TRBD1 call by TCRdb cannot be tested. The CDR3 extends over 15 amino acids. CDR1 is MNHEY, CDR2 SVGAGI, per germline. The CDR3 protein is CASSYSKGGAQPQHF.

The gene calls are TRBV19 and TRBJ2-7; there is no DNA to check the TCRdb D call of TRBD1. Germline-derived CDR1 and CDR2 are LNHDA and SQIVND (reference sequence). There are 13 residues in the CDR3. This chain's CDR3 is CASSIRRADEQYF.

V and J are TRBV12-3 or TRBV12-4 and TRBJ1-4. The CDR3 is 13 amino acids. The CDR3 sequence is CASSLASGLKLFF.

This chain joins TRBV6-5 and TRBJ2-4; TCRdb proposes TRBD1, but this gene call is untestable without DNA. The CDR3 consists of 15 residues. CDR1 is MNHEY, CDR2 SVGAGI, per germline. Here the CDR3 reads CASSTVGGGPNIQYF.

The V call is TRBV7-9, the J call TRBJ2-5; TCRdb calls TRBD2, which cannot be checked without DNA. Germline CDR1 is SEHNR and CDR2 is FQNEAQ (reference sequence). This CDR3 is built from 15 residues. The CDR3 reads CASSLRLAIKETQYF.

This sequence joins TRBV28 and TRBJ1-6. The germline CDR1 and CDR2 sequences are MDHEN and SYDVKM. The CDR3 runs to 14 residues. The CDR3 sequence: CASSLREYNSPLHF.

The rearrangement joins TRBV27 to TRBJ1-2; the TCRdb call, TRBD1, lacks DNA for checking. Germline V gives CDR1 MNHEY, CDR2 SMNVEV (reference sequence). The CDR3 contains 12 residues. CDR3 loop: CAAGWGGYGYTF.

The chain is built from TRBV20-1 and TRBJ2-3; TCRdb returns TRBD1, unconfirmable since there is no DNA. CDR3 length: 15 residues. Germline loops: CDR1 DFQATT, CDR2 SNEGSKA (reference sequence). CDR3 amino acids: CSASSGIRSTDTQYF.

The chain recombines TRBV5-1 with TRBJ2-3; no DNA is available, so the TRBD2 call from TCRdb remains unchecked. The CDR3 runs 14 residues. The germline CDR1 and CDR2 sequences are SGHRS and YFSETQ. The CDR3 loop is CASSLASGADTQYF. The variable domain in full, with the rest retrieved from reference TRBV5-1 and TRBJ2-3, is KAGVTQTPRYLIKTRGQQVTLSCSPISGHRSVSWYQQTPGQGLQFLFEYFSETQRNKGNFPGRFSGRQFSNSRSEMNVSTLELGDSALYLCASSLASGADTQYFGPGTRLTVL.